These 32 T cell receptor beta chains were sequenced from one sample in a study of blood T cell repertoires in COVID-19. Assay: immunoSEQ multiplex PCR; the TCRdb copy retains only in-frame clones and omits some. The sample lists approximately 200,000 clones; 84% were seen once. The sequenced sample was PBMCs or T cells enriched from blood (not recorded which). These receptors all stem from a man between 60 and 75 years old who had recovered from COVID-19.

The chain combines TRBV7-6 with TRBJ1-5; weak D call: TRBD1 (5 bases). The CDR3 runs to 14 residues. Germline V gene sequence: CDR1 SGHVS, CDR2 FNYEAQ. Trimming pared 1 base from V and 4 bases from J, leaving 8 bases between. CDR3: CASSLEPGNQPQHF. The CDR3 coding sequence is TGTGCCAGCAGCTTAGAGCCAGGGAATCAGCCCCAGCATTTT.

The chain uses TRBV19 and TRBJ2-2; tentatively, D is TRBD1 (6 bases). The germline V gene has CDR1 LNHDA and CDR2 SQIVND (reference sequence). V lost 5 bases, J lost 0 bases, and 13 bases lay in between. The CDR3 spans 16 residues. This chain's CDR3 is CASSLQTGSNTGELFF. In nucleotides, the CDR3 is TGTGCCAGTAGTCTCCAGACAGGTTCGAACACCGGGGAGCTGTTTTTT.

The chain couples TRBV19 to TRBJ1-5, with a tentative D call TRBD1 (5 bases). In germline, CDR1 is LNHDA, CDR2 SQIVND (reference sequence). V lost 4 bases, J lost 6 bases, and 10 bases lay in between. This CDR3 is 13 amino acids long. DNA for the CDR3: TGTGCCAGTAGTACCCAGGGAACTCAGCCCCAGCATTTT. As protein: CASSTQGTQPQHF.

This chain uses TRBV2 with TRBJ1-6, with no clear D. V lost 3 bases and J lost 9, with 6 bases in between. In germline, CDR1 is SNHLY, CDR2 FYNNEI. CDR3 length equals 12 residues. The CDR3 protein is CASSDSFSPLHF. The CDR3 DNA is TGTGCCAGCAGTGACTCCTTTTCACCCCTCCACTTT. The whole variable domain, filled in from reference TRBV2 and TRBJ1-6, reads EPEVTQTPSHQVTQMGQEVILRCVPISNHLYFYWYRQILGQKVEFLVSFYNNEISEKSEIFDDQFSVERPDGSNFTLKIRSTKLEDSAMYFCASSDSFSPLHFGNGTRLTVT.

V gene TRBV24-1 combines with J gene TRBJ2-3, with 7 bases matching TRBD2. Trimming removed 9 bases from V and 4 bases from J; junction bases left unmatched: 9. This CDR3 is built from 14 residues. The V gene's germline CDR1 is KGHDR and CDR2 SFDVKD. CDR3 sequence (DNA): TGTGCCACCGGGGCTAGCGGCGAGGCAGATACGCAGTATTTT. Amino acid sequence: CATGASGEADTQYF.

V and J are TRBV3-1 (or the pseudogene TRBV3-2) and TRBJ1-1; D call uncertain. CDR1 is LGHDT, CDR2 YNNKEL, per germline (reference sequence). This CDR3 contains 11 residues. With 0 bases removed from V and 11 bases from J, the gap between germline ends came to 7 bases. The CDR3 spells CASSQDRIAFF. The CDR3 DNA sequence: TGTGCCAGCAGCCAAGACCGTATCGCTTTCTTT.

This clone showed up just once. The gene calls are TRBV18 and TRBJ1-2; the D gene is possibly TRBD1 (5 bases). The CDR3 extends over 12 amino acids. Per germline, CDR1 KGHSH and CDR2 LQKENI. Trimming removed 3 bases from V and 8 bases from J, with 10 bases in between. The CDR3 loop reads CASSPPQGGYTF. CDR3 DNA sequence: TGTGCCAGCTCACCCCCTCAGGGAGGCTACACCTTC.

This chain joins TRBV12-3 or TRBV12-4 and TRBJ2-7; D is perhaps TRBD1 (5 bases). The CDR3 is 13 residues long. Trimming stripped 6 bases from V and 2 bases from J, with 11 bases between. The CDR3 loop is CASSLQDTYEQYF. CDR3 nucleotide sequence: TGTGCCAGCAGCCTACAGGATACCTACGAGCAGTACTTC.

This sequence joins TRBV5-1 and TRBJ2-2; D is perhaps TRBD1 (6 bases). Germline V gene sequence: CDR1 SGHRS, CDR2 YFSETQ. The CDR3 extends over 16 amino acids. V lost 4 bases and J 0 bases, leaving 13 bases between the germline ends. The CDR3 DNA sequence: TGCGCCAGCAGCCAAACCGGGACATCGAACACCGGGGAGCTGTTTTTT. Protein product: CASSQTGTSNTGELFF.

The V call is TRBV12-3 or TRBV12-4, the J call TRBJ1-4; 7 bases align to TRBD1. This CDR3 spans 13 amino acids. Trimming cost V 6 bases and J 8 bases; bases outside gene matches: 6. CDR3 coding DNA: TGTGCCAGCAGCTTGACAGGGCGGGAAAAACTGTTTTTT. Translation: CASSLTGREKLFF.

Concerning this clone itself: Other DNA sequences within the sample encode an identical CDR3. The V and J genes are TRBV5-1 and TRBJ1-5; 7 bases map to TRBD1. V shed 0 bases, J shed 2 bases, and the junction held 2 bases outside the gene matches. The CDR3 consists of 15 residues. The germline gives CDR1 SGHRS, CDR2 YFSETQ. This CDR3 reads CASSLGQGGNQPQHF. CDR3 in DNA: TGCGCCAGCAGCTTGGGACAGGGAGGCAATCAGCCCCAGCATTTT.

This chain links TRBV7-2 with TRBJ1-2; TRBD1 aligns across 10 bases. Germline CDR1 reads SGHTA; CDR2 reads FQGNSA. The trim removed 0 bases at V and 0 bases at J, leaving 10 bases unmatched. The CDR3 has 19 residues. CDR3 loop: CASSLALVGTGASNYGYTF. The CDR3 bases are TGTGCCAGCAGCTTAGCGTTAGTTGGGACAGGGGCGTCTAACTATGGCTACACCTTC.

The chain recombines TRBV3-1 (or the pseudogene TRBV3-2) with TRBJ2-7, with 7 bases that match TRBD2. This CDR3 is built from 14 residues. J gave up 6 bases and V 0 bases, and 5 bases lay outside the gene matches. Germline CDR1 is LGHDT and CDR2 is YNNKEL (reference sequence). CDR3 region: CASSQEGRVVEQYF. DNA for the CDR3: TGTGCCAGCAGCCAAGAGGGGAGGGTGGTCGAGCAGTACTTC.

The CDR3 here is CASNDGQGAAETQYF. CDR3 nucleotide sequence: TGCGCCAGCAACGATGGACAGGGGGCGGCAGAGACCCAGTACTTC. The chain couples TRBV5-1 to TRBJ2-5; 11 nucleotides align to TRBD1. The CDR3 has 15 residues. The V gene's germline CDR1 is SGHRS and CDR2 YFSETQ. V shed 6 bases, J shed 4 bases, and the junction held 8 bases outside the gene matches.

The chain uses TRBV18 and TRBJ2-1, with TRBD2 matching 12 bases. This CDR3 is 15 amino acids long. With V trimmed by 3 bases and J by 9 bases, 6 bases remained unmatched. CDR1 is KGHSH and CDR2 is LQKENI in the germline V gene. The CDR3 loop is CASSPLAGGRFEQFF. CDR3 nucleotides: TGTGCCAGCTCACCGCTAGCGGGGGGGCGGTTTGAGCAGTTCTTC.

The chain employs TRBV5-1 and TRBJ2-1; 10 nucleotides match TRBD2. The germline gives CDR1 SGHRS, CDR2 YFSETQ. CDR3 size: 16 residues. Trimming cost V 4 bases and J 7 bases; bases outside gene matches: 11. CDR3 protein: CASSMTGLADGNEQFF. The CDR3 coding sequence is TGCGCCAGCAGCATGACCGGACTAGCGGATGGGAATGAGCAGTTCTTC.

The rearrangement links TRBV23-1 to TRBJ2-7; 9 nucleotides agree with TRBD1. TRBV23-1 has ORF status, its function being uncertain. With 4 bases clipped from V and 2 bases from J, the junction kept 6 bases outside the gene matches. CDR3 size: 15 residues. The CDR3 is CASSPPDRGAYEQYF. The CDR3 coding sequence is TGCGCCAGCAGTCCCCCTGACAGGGGGGCCTACGAGCAGTACTTC.

This clone came up a few times. This rearrangement joins TRBV3-1 (or the pseudogene TRBV3-2) to TRBJ1-3; 7 bases match TRBD1. The CDR3 runs to 16 residues. The germline V gene encodes CDR1 LGHDT and CDR2 YNNKEL (reference sequence). V shed 1 base and J 4 bases; nucleotides not matched to a gene: 7. CDR3 bases: TGTGCCAGCAGCCAAGGTCAACAACAGGGGGGAAACACCATATATTTT. Protein: CASSQGQQQGGNTIYF.

The chain recombines TRBV2 with TRBJ2-2; 9 bases are shared with TRBD1. Looked up from germline, CDR1 is SNHLY and CDR2 is FYNNEI. V trimming: 5 bases; J trimming: 6 bases; junction bases outside the gene matches: 7. There are 15 residues in the CDR3. CDR3 sequence (DNA): TGTGCCAGCAGTCTGACAGGGGGTACGGCCGGGGAGCTGTTTTTT. Translated: CASSLTGGTAGELFF.

This sequence joins TRBV3-1 (or the pseudogene TRBV3-2) and TRBJ2-1, with TRBD2 matching 12 bases. In germline, CDR1 is LGHDT, CDR2 YNNKEL (reference sequence). CDR3 length: 19 amino acids. With V trimmed by 0 bases and J by 1 base, 7 bases remained unmatched. CDR3 DNA sequence: TGTGCCAGCAGCCAAGATCTAACTAGCGGGGGGACTTCCTACAATGAGCAGTTCTTC. It specifies CASSQDLTSGGTSYNEQFF.

The genes are TRBV7-2 and TRBJ2-7; D is undetermined. CDR3 size: 11 residues. Germline V gene lookup returns CDR1 SGHTA and CDR2 FQGNSA. Trimming shortened V by 4 bases and J by 5 bases, and 6 bases separated the two germline ends. The DNA for the CDR3 is TGTGCCAGCAGCTACGTAGACGAGCAGTACTTC. This sequence encodes CASSYVDEQYF.

The chain has TRBV27 and TRBJ1-2; maybe TRBD1 (6 bases). Trimming stripped 5 bases from V and 4 bases from J, with 14 bases between. Germline CDR1 is MNHEY and CDR2 is SMNVEV (reference sequence). The CDR3 extends over 14 amino acids. CDR3 in amino acids: CASSPRQEIYGYTF. DNA for the CDR3: TGTGCCAGCAGTCCGAGACAGGAAATCTATGGCTACACCTTC.

V gene TRBV18 combines with J gene TRBJ2-3; 7 bases are shared with TRBD1. V was clipped by 2 bases and J by 3 bases; unmatched bases: 5. The CDR3 totals 15 residues. The germline gives CDR1 KGHSH, CDR2 LQKENI. CDR3 residues: CASSPNFRGTDTQYF. The CDR3 coding sequence is TGTGCCAGCTCACCAAATTTCAGGGGGACAGATACGCAGTATTTT. The entire variable domain, with the rest obtained from reference TRBV18 and TRBJ2-3, is as follows: NAGVMQNPRHLVRRRGQEARLRCSPMKGHSHVYWYRQLPEEGLKFMVYLQKENIIDESGMPKERFSAEFPKEGPSILRIQQVVRGDSAAYFCASSPNFRGTDTQYFGPGTRLTVL.

J is TRBJ2-3 and V is TRBV11-1; D is possibly TRBD2 (5 bases). Germline V gene lookup returns CDR1 SGHAT and CDR2 FQDESV (reference sequence). The ends were cut back, 1 base at V and 2 bases at J, with 13 bases in the middle. The CDR3 extends over 16 amino acids. This CDR3 reads CASSLGSTLDTDTQYF. CDR3 coding DNA: TGTGCCAGCAGCTTAGGTTCCACACTAGACACAGATACGCAGTATTTT.

The chain uses TRBV19 and TRBJ1-1; TRBD1 matches 9 bases. Trimming cost V 3 bases and J 6 bases; bases outside gene matches: 11. Germline V gives CDR1 LNHDA, CDR2 SQIVND (reference sequence). This CDR3 contains 16 residues. The CDR3 bases are TGTGCCAGTAGTATGGGCGGTGGACAGGGGTCCCCTGAAGCTTTCTTT. Encoded protein: CASSMGGGQGSPEAFF.

The gene calls are TRBV7-9 and TRBJ2-5; TRBD1 is a possible D gene (5 bases). The V and J ends lost 5 bases and 4 bases respectively, with 14 bases between them. Germline V gene lookup returns CDR1 SEHNR and CDR2 FQNEAQ (reference sequence). The CDR3 covers 14 residues. The CDR3 nucleotides are TGTGCCAGCAGCAAACGGTCAGGGTTAGAGACCCAGTACTTC. Protein: CASSKRSGLETQYF.

This chain uses TRBV29-1 with TRBJ2-3, with 10 positions matching TRBD2. V lost 2 bases and J lost 1; bases outside the gene matches: 0. Germline V gene lookup returns CDR1 SQVTM and CDR2 ANQGSEA. The CDR3 contains 14 residues. The CDR3 DNA follows: TGCAGCGTTGAACTAGCGGGGGGCACAGATACGCAGTATTTT. This gives the protein CSVELAGGTDTQYF.

This clone occurred once. The chain carries TRBV12-5 and TRBJ2-6; unclear D gene. The CDR3 is 18 amino acids. Germline V lookup: CDR1 LGHNT, CDR2 FRNRAP. The V and J ends lost 3 bases and 0 bases respectively, with 15 bases between them. CDR3: CASGLDFDFLSGANVLTF. The CDR3 nucleotides are TGTGCTAGTGGTTTAGACTTTGACTTCCTCTCTGGGGCCAACGTCCTGACTTTC.

This chain links TRBV3-1 (or the pseudogene TRBV3-2) with TRBJ2-7; possible D gene TRBD2, 6 bases. This CDR3 comprises 14 residues. Trimming left V 1 base short and J 6 bases short, with 13 bases between. CDR1 is LGHDT and CDR2 is YNNKEL in the germline V gene (reference sequence). CDR3 amino acids: CASSQALTGVEQYF. DNA for the CDR3: TGTGCCAGCAGCCAAGCCCTAACGGGGGTCGAGCAGTACTTC.

This clone was recorded once. The chain recombines TRBV18 with TRBJ2-7; D may be TRBD1 (5 bases). V was clipped by 6 bases and J by 2 bases, with 11 bases between them. The CDR3 is 13 residues long. The germline V gene has CDR1 KGHSH and CDR2 LQKENI. For the CDR3, the DNA is TGTGCCAGCTCCCGCTCGGACACCTACGAGCAGTACTTC. Protein sequence: CASSRSDTYEQYF.

This rearrangement joins TRBV30 to TRBJ1-2; D remains ambiguous. Germline V gene lookup returns CDR1 GTSNPN and CDR2 SVGIG (reference sequence). The V end was cut by 0 bases, the J end by 7 bases, with 9 bases between. There are 12 residues in the CDR3. CDR3 in amino acids: CAWSVTGFGYTF. CDR3 DNA sequence: TGTGCCTGGAGTGTAACGGGATTTGGCTACACCTTC.

This rearrangement joins TRBV21-1 to TRBJ1-2; the table's D call of TRBD1 was not tested on the DNA. TRBV21-1 is a pseudogene locus. This CDR3 is built from 13 residues. Written as DNA, the CDR3 is TGTGCCAGCAGCCGGACAGGGGAGAATGGCTACACCTTC. Translation: CASSRTGENGYTF.